This T cell receptor beta chain was found in a study of blood T cell repertoires in COVID-19. Trimming took off 5 bases at V and 1 base at J, with 12 bases between the two ends. CDR3 length equals 14 residues. Germline CDR1 SGHNT, CDR2 YYREEE (reference sequence). TCRdb's table, derived via immunoSEQ multiplex PCR, lists solely in-frame clones and lacks some. The profile shows about 240,000 clones, approximately 78% of them singletons. The chain joins TRBV5-4 to TRBJ2-5, with a tentative D call TRBD1 (6 bases). The sequence came from a woman older than 75 with COVID-19, enrolled during active disease. Specimen: peripheral blood. In DNA, the CDR3 is TGTGCCAGCAGTAGTGGACAGAGCCAAGAGACCCAGTACTTC. This sequence encodes CASSSGQSQETQYF.